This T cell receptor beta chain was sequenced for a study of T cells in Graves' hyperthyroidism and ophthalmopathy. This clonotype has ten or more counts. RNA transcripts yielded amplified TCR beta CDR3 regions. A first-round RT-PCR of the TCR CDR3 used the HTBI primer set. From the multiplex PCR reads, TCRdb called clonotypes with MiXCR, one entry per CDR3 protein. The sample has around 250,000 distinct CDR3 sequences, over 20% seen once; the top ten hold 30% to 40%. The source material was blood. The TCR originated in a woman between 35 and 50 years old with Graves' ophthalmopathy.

CDR3 amino acids: CASSLTLVGEQYF. The CDR3 DNA reads as TGTGCCAGCAGCTTAACTCTAGTCGGGGAGCAGTACTTC. The chain carries TRBV11-2 and TRBJ2-7; D uncertain. V lost 2 bases, J lost 7 bases, and 12 bases lay in between. Germline V lookup: CDR1 SGHAT, CDR2 FQNNGV. The CDR3 spans 13 residues.